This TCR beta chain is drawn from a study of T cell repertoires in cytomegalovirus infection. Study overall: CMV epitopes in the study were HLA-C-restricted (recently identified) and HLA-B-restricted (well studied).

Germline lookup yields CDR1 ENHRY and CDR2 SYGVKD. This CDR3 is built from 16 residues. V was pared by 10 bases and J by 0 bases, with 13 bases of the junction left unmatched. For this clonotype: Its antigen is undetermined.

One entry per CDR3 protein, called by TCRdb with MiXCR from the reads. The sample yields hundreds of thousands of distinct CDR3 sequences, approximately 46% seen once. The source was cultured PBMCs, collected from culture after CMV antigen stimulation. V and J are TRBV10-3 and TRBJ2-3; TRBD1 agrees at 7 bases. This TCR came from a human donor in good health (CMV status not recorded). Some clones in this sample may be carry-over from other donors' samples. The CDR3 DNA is TGTGCCACCAACCCGGGACAGCGACCTAGCACAGATACGCAGTATTTT. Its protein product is CATNPGQRPSTDTQYF.